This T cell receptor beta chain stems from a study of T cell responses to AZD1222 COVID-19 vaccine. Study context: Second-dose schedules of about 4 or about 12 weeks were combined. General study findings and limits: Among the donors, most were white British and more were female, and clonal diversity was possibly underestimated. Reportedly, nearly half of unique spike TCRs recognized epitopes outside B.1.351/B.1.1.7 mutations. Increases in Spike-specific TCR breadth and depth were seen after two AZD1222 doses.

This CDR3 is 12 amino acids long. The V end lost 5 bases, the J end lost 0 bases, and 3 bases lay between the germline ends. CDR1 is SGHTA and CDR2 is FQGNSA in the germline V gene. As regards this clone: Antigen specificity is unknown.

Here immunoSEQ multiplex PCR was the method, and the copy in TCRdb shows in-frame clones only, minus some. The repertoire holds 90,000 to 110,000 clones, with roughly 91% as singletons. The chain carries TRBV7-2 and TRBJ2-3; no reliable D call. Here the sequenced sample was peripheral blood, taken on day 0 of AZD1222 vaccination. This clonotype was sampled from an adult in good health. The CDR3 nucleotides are TGTGCCAGCAGCCGGAGCACAGATACGCAGTATTTT. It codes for CASSRSTDTQYF.